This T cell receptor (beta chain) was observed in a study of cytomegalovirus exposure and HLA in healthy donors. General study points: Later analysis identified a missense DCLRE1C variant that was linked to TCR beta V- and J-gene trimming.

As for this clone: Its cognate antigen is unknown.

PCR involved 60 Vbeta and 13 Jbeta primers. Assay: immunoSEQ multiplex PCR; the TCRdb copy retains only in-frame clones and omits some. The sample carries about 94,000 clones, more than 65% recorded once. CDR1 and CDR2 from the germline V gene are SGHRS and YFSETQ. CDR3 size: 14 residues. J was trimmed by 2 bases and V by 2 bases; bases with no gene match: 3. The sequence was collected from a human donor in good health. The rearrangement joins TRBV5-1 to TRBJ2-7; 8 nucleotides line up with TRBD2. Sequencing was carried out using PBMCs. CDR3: CASSFSGATYEQYF. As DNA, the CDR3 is TGCGCCAGCAGCTTTAGCGGGGCCACCTACGAGCAGTACTTC.